Following are 25 T cell receptor beta chains from one sample sequenced in a study of identical twins. TCRdb processed the 5' RACE reads anew with MiXCR; each CDR3 protein has one entry. The table records around 510,000 distinct CDR3 sequences, roughly an eighth of them present only once. The same sample was also used in a study of yellow fever vaccine responses in identical twins.

Sequencing was carried out using CD4+ T cells sorted from blood. The receptors were sampled from a woman younger than 35 in good health.

A word on this clonotype: Its ends do not fully match the called genes, so a read error is possible. The chain carries TRBV29-1 and TRBJ2-7; TRBD1 agrees at 9 bases. This CDR3 is built from 14 residues. Germline lookup yields CDR1 SQVTM and CDR2 ANQGSEA. The chain's CDR3 is CSVEGGQGSSEQYF. Here the CDR3 DNA reads TGCAGCGTTGAGGGGGGACAGGGTTCCTCCGAGCAGTACTTC.

This sequence joins TRBV29-1 and TRBJ1-2; possibly TRBD1 for D (5 bases). The CDR3 is 13 residues long. Germline CDR1 and CDR2: SQVTM and ANQGSEA. Trimming stripped 3 bases from V and 4 bases from J, with 12 bases between. The CDR3 protein is CSVDRQGIYGYTF. The CDR3 region has the DNA TGCAGCGTTGACCGGCAGGGTATCTATGGCTACACCTTC. Variable domain in full (rest from reference TRBV29-1 and TRBJ1-2): SAVISQKPSRDICQRGTSLTIQCQVDSQVTMMFWYRQQPGQSLTLIATANQGSEATYESGFVIDKFPISRPNLTFSTLTVSNMSPEDSSIYLCSVDRQGIYGYTFGSGTRLTVV.

This clonotype was seen ten or more times. V usage is TRBV5-1 and J usage is TRBJ2-5, with 7 bases lining up with TRBD2. Trimming took 5 bases from V and 5 from J; bases not matched to a gene: 6. Germline loops: CDR1 SGHRS, CDR2 YFSETQ. This CDR3 is built from 13 residues. The CDR3 is CASRTTSWETQYF. Here the CDR3 DNA reads TGCGCCAGCAGGACGACTAGCTGGGAGACCCAGTACTTC. The whole variable domain, remainder taken from reference TRBV5-1 and TRBJ2-5, is KAGVTQTPRYLIKTRGQQVTLSCSPISGHRSVSWYQQTPGQGLQFLFEYFSETQRNKGNFPGRFSGRQFSNSRSEMNVSTLELGDSALYLCASRTTSWETQYFGPGTRLLVL.

The V gene is TRBV7-2, the J gene TRBJ1-6; D possibly corresponds to TRBD1 (5 bases). Germline CDR1 reads SGHTA; CDR2 reads FQGNSA. The V end was cut by 7 bases, the J end by 10 bases, with 11 bases between. The CDR3 spans 12 residues. CDR3 region: CASTREHSPLHF. In DNA form, the CDR3 reads TGTGCCAGCACCAGGGAGCACTCACCCCTCCACTTT.

Ten or more counts support this clonotype. The chain links TRBV29-1 to TRBJ1-2, with D unresolved. There are 12 residues in the CDR3. V was pared by 0 bases and J by 5 bases, with 7 bases between. Germline V gene data show CDR1 as SQVTM and CDR2 as ANQGSEA. DNA for the CDR3: TGCAGCGTTGAAGAAACGGGGTATGGCTACACCTTC. This gives the protein CSVEETGYGYTF.

This clonotype appeared many times. The CDR3 sequence is CASSTRRQGTDTQYF. Here the CDR3 DNA reads TGTGCCAGCAGCACTAGGCGACAGGGGACAGATACGCAGTATTTT. The gene calls are TRBV7-8 and TRBJ2-3, with 8 bases fitting TRBD1. The CDR3 is 15 amino acids. V shed 5 bases and J 3 bases; nucleotides not matched to a gene: 7. The germline CDR1 and CDR2 sequences are SGHVS and FQNEAQ.

The chain has TRBV28 and TRBJ2-3; TRBD2 matches 8 bases. The trim removed 3 bases at V and 1 base at J, leaving 6 bases unmatched. The CDR3 contains 16 residues. CDR1 and CDR2 (germline): MDHEN, SYDVKM. CDR3 coding DNA: TGTGCCAGCAGTTTCTACGGGGGGGCCGGCACAGATACGCAGTATTTT. The encoded protein is CASSFYGGAGTDTQYF.

This clonotype has a handful of counts. The chain is built from TRBV5-1 and TRBJ2-1, with D possibly being TRBD1 (6 bases). Per the germline V gene, CDR1 is SGHRS and CDR2 is YFSETQ. CDR3 length: 17 residues. V gave up 0 bases and J gave up 6 bases, with 19 bases separating them. As DNA, the CDR3 is TGCGCCAGCAGCTTGGTTCAGGGGATCCCCCACTTCAATGAGCAGTTCTTC. Its translation: CASSLVQGIPHFNEQFF.

This clonotype appeared many times. V is TRBV29-1 and J is TRBJ2-5; D uncertain. This CDR3 is built from 12 residues. Trimming left V 7 bases short and J 0 bases short, with 9 bases between. CDR1 is SQVTM, CDR2 ANQGSEA, per germline. The CDR3 protein is CSARADQETQYF. As DNA, the CDR3 is TGCAGCGCTCGGGCGGACCAAGAGACCCAGTACTTC. Drawing the rest from reference TRBV29-1 and TRBJ2-5, the complete variable domain is SAVISQKPSRDICQRGTSLTIQCQVDSQVTMMFWYRQQPGQSLTLIATANQGSEATYESGFVIDKFPISRPNLTFSTLTVSNMSPEDSSIYLCSARADQETQYFGPGTRLLVL.

V usage is TRBV29-1 and J usage is TRBJ2-1, with a possible D match to TRBD2 (6 bases). This CDR3 comprises 12 residues. Per the germline V gene, CDR1 is SQVTM and CDR2 is ANQGSEA. The CDR3 coding sequence is TGCAGTGCCGGGGGAAACTACAATGAGCAGTTCTTC. Its translation is CSAGGNYNEQFF.

This chain joins TRBV24-1 and TRBJ2-1, with TRBD2 matching over 11 bases. Germline lookup yields CDR1 KGHDR and CDR2 SFDVKD. With V trimmed by 0 bases and J by 4 bases, 4 bases remained unmatched. The CDR3 has 17 amino acids. For the CDR3, the DNA is TGTGCCACCAGTGATTTGAAGCTAGCGGGGGGATACAATGAGCAGTTCTTC. This translates into CATSDLKLAGGYNEQFF.

This chain connects TRBV5-1 to TRBJ2-5; D may correspond to TRBD1 or TRBD2 (5 bases each). V dropped 4 bases and J dropped 3 bases, with 19 bases sitting between them. This CDR3 has 16 amino acids. From germline, CDR1 is SGHRS and CDR2 YFSETQ. As DNA, the CDR3 is TGCGCCAGCAGCCAAGTTGGGGGAGTGGGGGAAGAGACCCAGTACTTC. Protein product: CASSQVGGVGEETQYF.

The V call is TRBV6-1, the J call TRBJ2-6; 7 bases agree with TRBD1. The CDR3 has 15 residues. Germline lookup yields CDR1 MNHNS and CDR2 SASEGT. J lost 1 base, V lost 8 bases, and 5 bases had no gene match. Written as DNA, the CDR3 is TGTGCCAGCCGAAGGGGGCATTCTGGGGCCAACGTCCTGACTTTC. Translation: CASRRGHSGANVLTF.

This clonotype has a count of ten or more. V gene TRBV4-1 combines with J gene TRBJ2-7, with D hard to call. Trimming removed 4 bases from V and 2 bases from J, with 12 bases in between. From germline, CDR1 is MGHRA and CDR2 YSYEKL. The CDR3 has 14 residues. The CDR3 sequence is CASSLPGYPYEQYF. CDR3 sequence (DNA): TGCGCCAGCAGCCTCCCCGGGTATCCCTACGAGCAGTACTTC.

CDR3: CASSLQGYGYTF. CDR3 sequence (DNA): TGTGCCAGCAGTTTACAAGGCTATGGCTACACCTTC. V usage is TRBV28 and J usage is TRBJ1-2; D unresolved. The CDR3 loop spans 12 amino acids. Trimming stripped 2 bases from V and 4 bases from J, with 5 bases between. Germline lookup yields CDR1 MDHEN and CDR2 SYDVKM.

Only a few counts were recorded for this clonotype. The rearrangement uses TRBV5-1 and TRBJ2-3; D gene ambiguous. The CDR3 length is 13 residues. Trimming took off 5 bases at V and 2 bases at J, with 9 bases between the two ends. Germline CDR1 and CDR2: SGHRS and YFSETQ. The CDR3 here is CASRGHFTDTQYF. The CDR3 DNA is TGCGCCAGCAGGGGTCATTTCACAGATACGCAGTATTTT.

Ten or more counts support this clonotype. The J gene is TRBJ2-1, the V gene TRBV15, with a weak D call TRBD2 (6 bases). Germline V CDR1 and CDR2: LNHNV, YYDKDF (reference sequence). This CDR3 has 16 amino acids. Trimming removed 6 bases from V and 5 bases from J, with 20 bases in between. This CDR3 reads CATSFDWLAFDNEQFF. The CDR3 coding sequence is TGTGCCACCAGTTTTGATTGGCTAGCGTTCGACAATGAGCAGTTCTTC.

This clonotype was detected ten times or more. This chain joins TRBV28 and TRBJ1-1, with D maybe TRBD1 (5 bases). V lost 7 bases and J 1 base, leaving 10 bases between the germline ends. Germline CDR1 reads MDHEN; CDR2 reads SYDVKM. The CDR3 is 13 amino acids. The CDR3 sequence is CASMGGSNTEAFF. CDR3 nucleotides: TGTGCCAGCATGGGGGGGTCGAACACTGAAGCTTTCTTT.

This clonotype has at least ten counts. This chain joins TRBV5-1 and TRBJ2-7; D perhaps matches TRBD1 (6 bases). This CDR3 is 12 amino acids long. V lost 3 bases, J lost 7 bases, and 11 bases lay in between. Looked up from germline, CDR1 is SGHRS and CDR2 is YFSETQ. CDR3: CASSYDRLEQYF. The CDR3 bases are TGCGCCAGCAGCTATGACAGGCTTGAGCAGTACTTC.

This clonotype came up a few times. This chain uses TRBV7-2 with TRBJ2-1, with D possibly being TRBD1 (5 bases). The CDR3 has 14 residues. Germline V gene sequence: CDR1 SGHTA, CDR2 FQGNSA. The germline V and J ends were trimmed by 3 bases and 9 bases, with 15 bases remaining between them. The CDR3 region is CASSLGPENGEQFF. The CDR3 coding sequence is TGTGCCAGCAGCTTGGGGCCGGAGAACGGTGAGCAGTTCTTC.

The chain has TRBV18 and TRBJ2-3; no definite D call. Trimming pared 0 bases from V and 4 bases from J, leaving 8 bases between. This CDR3 spans 14 amino acids. Germline loops: CDR1 KGHSH, CDR2 LQKENI. CDR3 protein: CASSPPSVADTQYF. CDR3 in DNA: TGTGCCAGCTCACCACCGAGCGTTGCAGATACGCAGTATTTT.

The V gene is TRBV7-3, the J gene TRBJ2-1, with TRBD1 matching 7 bases. This CDR3 is 16 amino acids long. Looked up from germline, CDR1 is SGHTA and CDR2 is FQGTGA. V was pared by 0 bases and J by 3 bases, with 5 bases of the junction left unmatched. CDR3 nucleotides: TGTGCCAGCAGCTTAACTACGGGGACAGTCTACAATGAGCAGTTCTTC. Protein: CASSLTTGTVYNEQFF.

V gene TRBV20-1 combines with J gene TRBJ2-2; 12 bases agree with TRBD1. Germline-derived CDR1 and CDR2 are DFQATT and SNEGSKA (reference sequence). The CDR3 spans 14 residues. Losses at the gene ends were 3 bases for V and 7 bases for J; bases not matched to a gene: 3. Written as DNA, the CDR3 is TGCAGTGCTAGTAGGGACAGGGGGCGCGGGGAGCTGTTTTTT. Its protein product is CSASRDRGRGELFF.

This clonotype was seen a handful of times. The chain recombines TRBV24-1 with TRBJ2-3; the match to TRBD1 covers 8 bases. The CDR3 covers 17 residues. The germline gives CDR1 KGHDR, CDR2 SFDVKD. With V trimmed by 0 bases and J by 4 bases, 8 bases remained unmatched. The CDR3 DNA sequence: TGTGCCACCAGTGATTTGGACGGGACAGGCGTTGCAGATACGCAGTATTTT. Its translation is CATSDLDGTGVADTQYF.

CDR3 residues: CASSESQDRPAGYTF. CDR3 DNA: TGTGCCAGCAGTGAATCCCAGGACAGGCCTGCTGGCTACACCTTC. This chain uses TRBV6-1 with TRBJ1-2; 7 nucleotides line up with TRBD1. The CDR3 contains 15 residues. The germline CDR1 and CDR2 sequences are MNHNS and SASEGT. The V and J ends lost 2 bases and 7 bases, in that order; junction bases with no gene match: 10.